Below are 7 T cell receptor beta chains sequenced from a single sample in a study of cytomegalovirus exposure and HLA in healthy donors. It was with 60 Vbeta and 13 Jbeta primers that the PCR ran. The repertoire was sequenced with immunoSEQ multiplex PCR; TCRdb's copy has only in-frame clones and lacks some. Of about 200,000 clones listed, 82% are singletons. Material for sequencing was PBMCs. Receptors were obtained from a woman aged 18-35 years in good health and CMV-seronegative.

This clone turned up a few times. The rearrangement joins TRBV4-2 to TRBJ1-1; tentative D call: TRBD1 (5 bases). Germline loops: CDR1 LGHNA, CDR2 YNFKEQ. The CDR3 is 14 residues long. The V end lost 4 bases, the J end lost 1 base, and 10 bases lay between the germline ends. The chain's CDR3 is CASSPRQGNTEAFF. The CDR3 DNA reads as TGTGCCAGCAGCCCGCGGCAGGGGAACACTGAAGCTTTCTTT.

This chain joins TRBV5-4 and TRBJ2-5, with unresolved D. Germline V gene data show CDR1 as SGHNT and CDR2 as YYREEE (reference sequence). The CDR3 covers 14 residues. V shed 2 bases and J shed 5 bases, with 13 bases lying between them. CDR3 in DNA: TGTGCCAGCAGCTTACCGCGGAGAGAGGAGACCCAGTACTTC. The encoded protein is CASSLPRREETQYF.

J is TRBJ2-3 and V is TRBV7-2; tentative D call: TRBD2 (7 bases). The V gene lost 1 base and the J gene lost 1 base, with 9 bases spanning the gap. Per germline, CDR1 SGHTA and CDR2 FQGNSA. The CDR3 sequence is 15 residues long. CDR3 in DNA: TGTGCCAGCAGCTTAGGGCGGGGGCGCACAGATACGCAGTATTTT. Protein product: CASSLGRGRTDTQYF.

The chain uses TRBV7-6 and TRBJ2-1; no firm D call. The V and J ends lost 5 bases and 10 bases respectively, with 15 bases between them. Germline V CDR1 and CDR2: SGHVS, FNYEAQ. This CDR3 region has 13 residues. The chain's CDR3 is CASSPSLTREQFF. The DNA of the CDR3 is TGTGCCAGCAGCCCAAGCCTGACAAGGGAGCAGTTCTTC. Full variable domain (remainder filled in from reference TRBV7-6 and TRBJ2-1): GAGVSQSPRYKVTKRGQDVALRCDPISGHVSLYWYRQALGQGPEFLTYFNYEAQQDKSGLPNDRFSAERPEGSISTLTIQRTEQRDSAMYRCASSPSLTREQFFGPGTRLTVL.

The chain is built from TRBV5-6 and TRBJ2-7, with D possibly matching TRBD1 (7 bases). CDR1 and CDR2 from the germline V gene are SGHDT and YYEEEE. Trimming removed 4 bases from V and 3 bases from J, with 20 bases in between. This CDR3 is built from 16 residues. The CDR3 loop is CASSGDREENYYEQYV. The CDR3 nucleotides are TGTGCCAGCAGCGGAGACAGGGAGGAGAACTACTACGAGCAGTACGTC.

This clone was found a few times. V usage is TRBV6-5 and J usage is TRBJ2-7; TRBD2 matches 7 bases. After removal of 0 bases from V and 2 bases from J, the junction contained 7 bases not matched to a gene. CDR1 and CDR2 (germline): MNHEY, SVGAGI. The CDR3 runs to 16 residues. Here the CDR3 DNA reads TGTGCCAGCAGTTACTCCTGGGCTAGCGGAGCCTACGAGCAGTACTTC. This encodes CASSYSWASGAYEQYF.

This clone was detected once. J is TRBJ2-1 and V is TRBV4-1; 9 bases agree with TRBD1. Germline CDR1 reads MGHRA; CDR2 reads YSYEKL. CDR3 length: 16 amino acids. The junction had 6 bases not matched to a gene; V was cut back by 4 bases and J by 2 bases. The CDR3 DNA reads TGCGCCAGCAGCCGTACCGGGACAGGGACCTACAATGAGCAGTTCTTC. It codes for CASSRTGTGTYNEQFF.